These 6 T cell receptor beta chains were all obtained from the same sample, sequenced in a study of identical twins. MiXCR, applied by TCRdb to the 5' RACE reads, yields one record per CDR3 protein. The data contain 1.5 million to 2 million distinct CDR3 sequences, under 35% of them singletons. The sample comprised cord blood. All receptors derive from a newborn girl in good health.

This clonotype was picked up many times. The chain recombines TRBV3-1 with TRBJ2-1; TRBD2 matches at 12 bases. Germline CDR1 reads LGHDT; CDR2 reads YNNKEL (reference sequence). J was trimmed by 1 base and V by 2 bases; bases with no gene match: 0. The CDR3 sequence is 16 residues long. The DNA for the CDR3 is TGTGCCAGCAGCCAACTAGCGGGAGGGTCCTACAATGAGCAGTTCTTC. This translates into CASSQLAGGSYNEQFF.

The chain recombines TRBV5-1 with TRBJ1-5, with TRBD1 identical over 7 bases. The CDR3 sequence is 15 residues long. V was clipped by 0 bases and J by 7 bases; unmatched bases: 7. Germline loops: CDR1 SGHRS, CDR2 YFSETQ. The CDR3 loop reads CASSLGDRAMQPQHF. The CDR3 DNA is TGCGCCAGCAGCTTGGGCGACAGGGCAATGCAGCCCCAGCATTTT.

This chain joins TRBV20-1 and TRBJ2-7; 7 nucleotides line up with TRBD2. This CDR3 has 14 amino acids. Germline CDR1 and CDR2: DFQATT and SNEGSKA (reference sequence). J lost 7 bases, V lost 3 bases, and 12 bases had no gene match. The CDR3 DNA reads TGCAGTGCTAGGGGGACTACCCCAGACAATGAGCAGTACTTC. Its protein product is CSARGTTPDNEQYF.

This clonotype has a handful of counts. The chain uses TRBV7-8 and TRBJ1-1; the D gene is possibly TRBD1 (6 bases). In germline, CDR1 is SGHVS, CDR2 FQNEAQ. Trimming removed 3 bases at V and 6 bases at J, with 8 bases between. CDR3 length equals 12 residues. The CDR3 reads CASSFRQAEAFF. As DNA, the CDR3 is TGTGCCAGCAGCTTTCGACAGGCTGAAGCTTTCTTT.

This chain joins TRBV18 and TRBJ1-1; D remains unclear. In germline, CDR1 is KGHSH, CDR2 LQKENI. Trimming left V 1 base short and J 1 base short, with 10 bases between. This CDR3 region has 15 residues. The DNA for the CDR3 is TGTGCCAGCTCACCACAGAGAAGAGGGAACACTGAAGCTTTCTTT. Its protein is CASSPQRRGNTEAFF.

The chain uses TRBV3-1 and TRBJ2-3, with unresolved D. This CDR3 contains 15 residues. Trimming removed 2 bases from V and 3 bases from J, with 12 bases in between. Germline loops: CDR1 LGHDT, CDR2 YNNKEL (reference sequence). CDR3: CASSQQTTRTDTQYF. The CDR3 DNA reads TGTGCCAGCAGCCAACAAACTACTCGGACAGATACGCAGTATTTT.